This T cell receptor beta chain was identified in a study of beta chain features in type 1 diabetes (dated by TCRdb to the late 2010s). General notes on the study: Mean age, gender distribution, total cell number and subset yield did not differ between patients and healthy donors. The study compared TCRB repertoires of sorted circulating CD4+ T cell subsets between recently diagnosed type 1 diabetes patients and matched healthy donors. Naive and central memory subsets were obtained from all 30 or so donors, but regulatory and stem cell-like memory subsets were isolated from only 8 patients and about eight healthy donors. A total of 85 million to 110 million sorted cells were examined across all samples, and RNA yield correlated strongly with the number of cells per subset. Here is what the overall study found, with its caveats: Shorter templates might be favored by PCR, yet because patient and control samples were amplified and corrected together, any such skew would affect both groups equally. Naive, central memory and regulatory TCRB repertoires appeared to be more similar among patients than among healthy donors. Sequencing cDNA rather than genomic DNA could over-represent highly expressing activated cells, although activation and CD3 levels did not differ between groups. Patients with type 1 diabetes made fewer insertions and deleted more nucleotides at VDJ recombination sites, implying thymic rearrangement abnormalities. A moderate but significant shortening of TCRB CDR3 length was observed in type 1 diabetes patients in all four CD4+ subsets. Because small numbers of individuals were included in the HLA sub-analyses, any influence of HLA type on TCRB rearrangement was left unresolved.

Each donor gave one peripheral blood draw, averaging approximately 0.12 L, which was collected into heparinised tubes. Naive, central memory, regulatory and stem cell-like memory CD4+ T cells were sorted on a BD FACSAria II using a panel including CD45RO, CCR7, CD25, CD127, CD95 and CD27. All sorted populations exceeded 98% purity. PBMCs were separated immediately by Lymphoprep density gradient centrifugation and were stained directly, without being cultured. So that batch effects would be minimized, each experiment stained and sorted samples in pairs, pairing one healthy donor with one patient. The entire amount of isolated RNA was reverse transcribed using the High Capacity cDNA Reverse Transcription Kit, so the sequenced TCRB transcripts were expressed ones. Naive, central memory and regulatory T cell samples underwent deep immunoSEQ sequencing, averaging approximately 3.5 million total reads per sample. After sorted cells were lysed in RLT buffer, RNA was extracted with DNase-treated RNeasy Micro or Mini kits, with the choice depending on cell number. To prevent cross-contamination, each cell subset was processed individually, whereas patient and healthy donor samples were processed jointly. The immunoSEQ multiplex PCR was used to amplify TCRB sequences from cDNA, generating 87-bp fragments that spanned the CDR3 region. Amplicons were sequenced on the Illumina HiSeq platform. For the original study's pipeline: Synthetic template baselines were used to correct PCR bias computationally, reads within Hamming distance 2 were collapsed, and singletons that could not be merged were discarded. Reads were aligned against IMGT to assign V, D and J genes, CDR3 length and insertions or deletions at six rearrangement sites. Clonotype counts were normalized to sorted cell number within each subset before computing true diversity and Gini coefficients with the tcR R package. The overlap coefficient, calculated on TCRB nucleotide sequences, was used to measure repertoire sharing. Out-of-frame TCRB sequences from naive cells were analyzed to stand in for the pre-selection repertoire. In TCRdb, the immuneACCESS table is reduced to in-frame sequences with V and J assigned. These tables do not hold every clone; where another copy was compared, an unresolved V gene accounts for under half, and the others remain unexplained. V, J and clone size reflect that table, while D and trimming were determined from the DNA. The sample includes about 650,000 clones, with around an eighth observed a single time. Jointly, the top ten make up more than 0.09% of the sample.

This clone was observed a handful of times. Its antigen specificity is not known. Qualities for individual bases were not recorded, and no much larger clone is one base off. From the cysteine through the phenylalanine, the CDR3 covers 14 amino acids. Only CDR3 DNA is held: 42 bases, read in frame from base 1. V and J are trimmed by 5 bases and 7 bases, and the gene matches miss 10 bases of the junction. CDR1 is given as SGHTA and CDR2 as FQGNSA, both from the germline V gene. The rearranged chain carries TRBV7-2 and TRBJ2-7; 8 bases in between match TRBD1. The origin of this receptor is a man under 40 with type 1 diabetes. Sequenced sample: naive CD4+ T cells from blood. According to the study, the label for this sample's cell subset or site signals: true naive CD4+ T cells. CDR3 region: CASSIGQGSGEQYF. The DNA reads TGTGCCAGCAGCATAGGACAGGGTTCGGGAGAGCAGTACTTC.